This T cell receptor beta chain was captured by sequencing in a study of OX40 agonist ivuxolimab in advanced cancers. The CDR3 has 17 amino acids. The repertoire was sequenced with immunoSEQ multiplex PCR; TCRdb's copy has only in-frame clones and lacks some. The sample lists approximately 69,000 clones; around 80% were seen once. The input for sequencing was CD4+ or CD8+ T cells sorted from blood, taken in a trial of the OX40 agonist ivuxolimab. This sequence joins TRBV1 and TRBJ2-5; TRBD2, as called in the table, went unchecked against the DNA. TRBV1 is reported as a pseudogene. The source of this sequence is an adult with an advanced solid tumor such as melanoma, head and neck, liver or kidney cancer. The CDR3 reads CTSSRGLAGAGQETQYF. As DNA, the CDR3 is TGCACCAGCAGCCGCGGACTAGCGGGAGCAGGGCAAGAGACCCAGTACTTC.